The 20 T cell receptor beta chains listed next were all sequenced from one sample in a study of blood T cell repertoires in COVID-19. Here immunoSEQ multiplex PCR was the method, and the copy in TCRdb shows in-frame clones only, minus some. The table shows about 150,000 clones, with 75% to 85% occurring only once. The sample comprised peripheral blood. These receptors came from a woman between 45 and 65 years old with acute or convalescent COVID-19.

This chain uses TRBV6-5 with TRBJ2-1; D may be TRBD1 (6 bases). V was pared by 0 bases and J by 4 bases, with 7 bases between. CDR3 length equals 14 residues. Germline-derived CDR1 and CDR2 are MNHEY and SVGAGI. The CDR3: CASSYSGQYNEQFF. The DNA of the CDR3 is TGTGCCAGCAGTTACTCTGGACAGTACAATGAGCAGTTCTTC.

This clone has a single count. CDR3 residues: CASSLDGTRGDTQYF. DNA of the CDR3: TGTGCCAGCAGCTTAGATGGGACTAGGGGGGATACGCAGTATTTT. The chain couples TRBV7-9 to TRBJ2-3; 8 bases map to TRBD2. This CDR3 spans 15 amino acids. Germline CDR1 is SEHNR and CDR2 is FQNEAQ (reference sequence). The V and J ends lost 1 base and 6 bases, in that order; junction bases with no gene match: 6. The full variable domain, with the rest looked up from reference TRBV7-9 and TRBJ2-3, is DTGVSQNPRHKITKRGQNVTFRCDPISEHNRLYWYRQTLGQGPEFLTYFQNEAQLEKSRLLSDRFSAERPKGSFSTLEIQRTEQGDSAMYLCASSLDGTRGDTQYFGPGTRLTVL.

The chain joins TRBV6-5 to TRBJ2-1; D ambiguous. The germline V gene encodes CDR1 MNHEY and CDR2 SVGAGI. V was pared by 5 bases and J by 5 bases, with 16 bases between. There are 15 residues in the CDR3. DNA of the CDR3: TGTGCCAGCAGTCCTGCCCTGGGCCCTAACAATGAGCAGTTCTTC. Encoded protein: CASSPALGPNNEQFF.

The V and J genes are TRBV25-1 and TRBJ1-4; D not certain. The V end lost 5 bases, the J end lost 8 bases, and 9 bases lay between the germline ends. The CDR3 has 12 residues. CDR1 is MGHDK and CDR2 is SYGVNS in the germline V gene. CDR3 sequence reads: CASSIGSEKLFF. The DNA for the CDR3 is TGTGCCAGCAGTATAGGGAGCGAAAAACTGTTTTTT.

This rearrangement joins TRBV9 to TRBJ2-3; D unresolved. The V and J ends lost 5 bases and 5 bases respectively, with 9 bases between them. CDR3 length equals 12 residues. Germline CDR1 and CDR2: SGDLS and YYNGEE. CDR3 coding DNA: TGTGCCAGCAGTTCACACATAGATACGCAGTATTTT. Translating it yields CASSSHIDTQYF. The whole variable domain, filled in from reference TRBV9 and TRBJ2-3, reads DSGVTQTPKHLITATGQRVTLRCSPRSGDLSVYWYQQSLDQGLQFLIQYYNGEERAKGNILERFSAQQFPDLHSELNLSSLELGDSALYFCASSSHIDTQYFGPGTRLTVL.

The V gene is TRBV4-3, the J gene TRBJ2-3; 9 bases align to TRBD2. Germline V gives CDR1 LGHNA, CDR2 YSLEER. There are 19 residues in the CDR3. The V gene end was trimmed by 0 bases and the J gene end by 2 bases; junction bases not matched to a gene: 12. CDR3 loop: CASSQDLRGGFFSTDTQYF. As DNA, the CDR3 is TGCGCCAGCAGCCAAGATCTGCGGGGGGGCTTCTTCTCCACAGATACGCAGTATTTT.

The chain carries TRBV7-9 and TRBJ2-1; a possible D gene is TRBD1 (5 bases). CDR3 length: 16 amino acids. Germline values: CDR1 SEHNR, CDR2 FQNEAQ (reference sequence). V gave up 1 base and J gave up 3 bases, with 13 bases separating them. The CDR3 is CASSLGGSRYYNEQFF. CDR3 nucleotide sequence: TGTGCCAGCAGCTTAGGGGGCAGTAGATACTACAATGAGCAGTTCTTC.

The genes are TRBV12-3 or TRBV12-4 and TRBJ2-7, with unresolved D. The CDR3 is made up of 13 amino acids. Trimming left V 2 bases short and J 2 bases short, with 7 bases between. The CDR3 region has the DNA TGTGCCAGCAGTTTAATAGAGACCTACGAGCAGTACTTC. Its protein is CASSLIETYEQYF.

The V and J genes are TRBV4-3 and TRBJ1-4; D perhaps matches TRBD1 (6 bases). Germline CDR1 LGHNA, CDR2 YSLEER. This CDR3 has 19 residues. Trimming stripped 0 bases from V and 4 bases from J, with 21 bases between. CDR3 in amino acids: CASSQESLGVQGFNEKLFF. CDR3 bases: TGCGCCAGCAGCCAAGAAAGTTTAGGGGTACAGGGCTTTAATGAAAAACTGTTTTTT.

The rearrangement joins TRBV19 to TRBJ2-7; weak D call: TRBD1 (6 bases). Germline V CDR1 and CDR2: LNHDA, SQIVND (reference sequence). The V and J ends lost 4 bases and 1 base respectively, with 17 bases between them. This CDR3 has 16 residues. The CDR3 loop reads CASSKVWDTTSYEQYF. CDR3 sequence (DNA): TGTGCCAGTAGTAAGGTCTGGGACACAACTTCCTACGAGCAGTACTTC.

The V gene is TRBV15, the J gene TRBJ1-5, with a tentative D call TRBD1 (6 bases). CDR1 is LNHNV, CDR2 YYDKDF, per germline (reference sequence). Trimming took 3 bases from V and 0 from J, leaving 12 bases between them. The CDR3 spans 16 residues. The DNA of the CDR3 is TGTGCCACCAGCAGGGGGGACACTTATAGCAATCAGCCCCAGCATTTT. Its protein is CATSRGDTYSNQPQHF. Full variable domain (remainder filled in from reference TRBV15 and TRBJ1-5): DAMVIQNPRYQVTQFGKPVTLSCSQTLNHNVMYWYQQKSSQAPKLLFHYYDKDFNNEADTPDNFQSRRPNTSFCFLDIRSPGLGDTAMYLCATSRGDTYSNQPQHFGDGTRLSIL.

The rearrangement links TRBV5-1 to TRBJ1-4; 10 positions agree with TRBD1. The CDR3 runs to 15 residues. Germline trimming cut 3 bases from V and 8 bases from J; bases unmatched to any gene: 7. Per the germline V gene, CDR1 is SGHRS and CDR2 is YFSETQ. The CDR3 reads CASSSAGTGDEKLFF. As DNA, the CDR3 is TGCGCCAGCAGCTCAGCCGGGACAGGGGACGAAAAACTGTTTTTT. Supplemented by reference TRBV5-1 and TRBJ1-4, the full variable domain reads KAGVTQTPRYLIKTRGQQVTLSCSPISGHRSVSWYQQTPGQGLQFLFEYFSETQRNKGNFPGRFSGRQFSNSRSEMNVSTLELGDSALYLCASSSAGTGDEKLFFGSGTQLSVL.

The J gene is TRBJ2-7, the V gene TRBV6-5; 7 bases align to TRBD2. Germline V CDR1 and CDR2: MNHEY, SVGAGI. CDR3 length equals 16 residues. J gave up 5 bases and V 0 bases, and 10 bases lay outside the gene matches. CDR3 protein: CASSYSIGEGCNEQYF. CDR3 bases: TGTGCCAGCAGTTACTCGATAGGGGAGGGGTGCAACGAGCAGTACTTC.

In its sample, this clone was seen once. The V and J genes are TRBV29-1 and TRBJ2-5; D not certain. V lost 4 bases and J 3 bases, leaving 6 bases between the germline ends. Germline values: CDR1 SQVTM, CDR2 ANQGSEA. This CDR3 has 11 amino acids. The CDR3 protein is CSVAQEETQYF. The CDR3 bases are TGCAGCGTTGCCCAGGAAGAGACCCAGTACTTC.

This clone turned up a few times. For the CDR3, the DNA is TGTGCCAGCAGCACCCGCACAGGAAACACCATATATTTT. It translates to CASSTRTGNTIYF. This chain links TRBV9 with TRBJ1-3; the D is unclear. Germline V gene data show CDR1 as SGDLS and CDR2 as YYNGEE. The CDR3 contains 13 residues. Trimming took 4 bases from V and 4 from J, leaving 9 bases between them.

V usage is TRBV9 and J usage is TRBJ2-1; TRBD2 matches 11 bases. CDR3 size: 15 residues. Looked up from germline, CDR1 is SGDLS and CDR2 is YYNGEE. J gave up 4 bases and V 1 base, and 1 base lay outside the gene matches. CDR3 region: CASSVTSGSYNEQFF. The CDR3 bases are TGTGCCAGCAGCGTAACTAGCGGGAGTTACAATGAGCAGTTCTTC.

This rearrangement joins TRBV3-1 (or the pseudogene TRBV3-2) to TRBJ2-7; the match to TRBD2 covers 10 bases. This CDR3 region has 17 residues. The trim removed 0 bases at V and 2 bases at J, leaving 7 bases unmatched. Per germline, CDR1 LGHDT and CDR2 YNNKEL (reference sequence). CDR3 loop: CASSQDQAGGLPYEQYF. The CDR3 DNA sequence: TGTGCCAGCAGCCAAGATCAAGCGGGGGGGCTCCCCTACGAGCAGTACTTC.

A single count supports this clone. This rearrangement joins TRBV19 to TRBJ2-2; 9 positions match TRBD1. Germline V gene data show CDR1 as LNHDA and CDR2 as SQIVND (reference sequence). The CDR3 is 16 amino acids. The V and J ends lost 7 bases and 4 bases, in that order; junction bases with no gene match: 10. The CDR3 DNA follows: TGTGCCAGTAAGCCAGGAGGGGGACAGGGCACCGGGGAGCTGTTTTTT. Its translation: CASKPGGGQGTGELFF.

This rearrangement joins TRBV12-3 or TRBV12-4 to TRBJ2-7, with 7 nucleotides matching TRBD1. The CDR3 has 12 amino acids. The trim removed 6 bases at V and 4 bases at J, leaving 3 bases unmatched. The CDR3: CASRGDSYEQYF. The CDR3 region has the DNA TGTGCCAGCAGGGGGGACAGTTACGAGCAGTACTTC.

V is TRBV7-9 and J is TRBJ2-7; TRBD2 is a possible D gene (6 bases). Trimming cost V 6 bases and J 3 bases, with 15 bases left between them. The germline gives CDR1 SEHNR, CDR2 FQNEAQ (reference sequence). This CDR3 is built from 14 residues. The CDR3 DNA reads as TGTGCCAGCAGTCGCACCGGGACTTACTACGAGCAGTACTTC. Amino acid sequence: CASSRTGTYYEQYF.